These 21 T cell receptor beta chains were sequenced from one sample in a study of CD8+ T cells in alopecia areata. Isolated RNA was reverse transcribed into cDNA used as the sequencing template. Clones were sequenced by immunoSEQ multiplex PCR, and TCRdb holds only the in-frame ones, with some missing. The table records more than 110,000 clones, about four fifths of them present only once. The treatment denotes: oral pan-JAK inhibitor, 5-10 mg twice daily. The input for sequencing was CD8+ T cells sorted from blood, taken at week 4, from a patient treated with tofacitinib. The receptors shown here come from a human donor with alopecia areata.

This clone was counted only a few times. The chain has TRBV28 and TRBJ2-1; no firm D call. Germline V CDR1 and CDR2: MDHEN, SYDVKM. Trimming cost V 6 bases and J 8 bases, with 8 bases left between them. This CDR3 comprises 11 residues. The CDR3 coding sequence is TGTGCCAGCAGGGGTATACATGAGCAGTTCTTC. Translated: CASRGIHEQFF.

In this sample, this clone turned up once. V gene TRBV9 combines with J gene TRBJ2-3, with D perhaps assigned TRBD1 or TRBD2 (7 bases each). V lost 4 bases and J lost 4, with 16 bases in between. The germline CDR1 and CDR2 sequences are SGDLS and YYNGEE. CDR3 length: 15 residues. CDR3 loop: CASSPGGGLADTQYF. The CDR3 region has the DNA TGTGCCAGCAGCCCAGGGGGGGGGCTTGCAGATACGCAGTATTTT.

J is TRBJ2-1 and V is TRBV6-6, with D perhaps matching TRBD1 or TRBD2 (7 bases each). Per the germline V gene, CDR1 is MNHNY and CDR2 is SVGAGI (reference sequence). There are 15 residues in the CDR3. The V and J ends lost 6 bases and 4 bases respectively, with 16 bases between them. CDR3 bases: TGTGCCAGCAGAACCGCAGGGGGGGGTTACAATGAGCAGTTCTTC. Translated: CASRTAGGGYNEQFF.

This clone has just one count. The V call is TRBV4-1, the J call TRBJ1-1; D is uncertain. The CDR3 is made up of 17 amino acids. Trimming took 2 bases from V and 4 from J, leaving 20 bases between them. Germline loops: CDR1 MGHRA, CDR2 YSYEKL. The CDR3 sequence: CASSQPGLPLGVTEAFF. The CDR3 region has the DNA TGCGCCAGCAGCCAACCCGGACTCCCCCTCGGGGTCACTGAAGCTTTCTTT.

This clone was counted a single time. The chain carries TRBV5-6 and TRBJ1-1; D not certain. The V end lost 1 base, the J end lost 5 bases, and 6 bases lay between the germline ends. The length of the CDR3 is 12 residues. Germline V gene sequence: CDR1 SGHDT, CDR2 YYEEEE. In DNA form, the CDR3 reads TGTGCCAGCAGCTTGCTTGGGACTGAAGCTTTCTTT. It translates to CASSLLGTEAFF.

J is TRBJ2-2 and V is TRBV7-8; the match to TRBD2 covers 8 bases. The germline V gene has CDR1 SGHVS and CDR2 FQNEAQ. The length of the CDR3 is 14 residues. V gave up 3 bases and J gave up 6 bases; unmatched junction bases: 3. The CDR3 here is CASSFLAGPGELFF. DNA of the CDR3: TGTGCCAGCAGCTTCTTAGCGGGGCCCGGGGAGCTGTTTTTT.

The chain carries TRBV4-3 and TRBJ1-1; no clear D. The ends were cut back, 0 bases at V and 0 bases at J, with 2 bases in the middle. The germline V gene encodes CDR1 LGHNA and CDR2 YSLEER. The CDR3 extends over 13 amino acids. For the CDR3, the DNA is TGCGCCAGCAGCCAAGATCTGAACACTGAAGCTTTCTTT. Translating it yields CASSQDLNTEAFF.

Here the CDR3 reads CASSLGGGNSNQPQHF. For the CDR3, the DNA is TGTGCCAGCAGCTTGGGGGGAGGAAATAGCAATCAGCCCCAGCATTTT. V is TRBV5-6 and J is TRBJ1-5; D is uncertain. The V and J ends lost 0 bases and 0 bases respectively, with 10 bases between them. CDR1 SGHDT and CDR2 YYEEEE come from the germline V gene. CDR3 length equals 16 residues.

The chain uses TRBV6-5 and TRBJ2-3; D gene ambiguous. Germline values: CDR1 MNHEY, CDR2 SVGAGI. V was clipped by 5 bases and J by 6 bases, with 12 bases between them. This CDR3 is 13 amino acids long. CDR3 in DNA: TGTGCCAGCAGTCCCGGACCAGCGGATACGCAGTATTTT. It specifies CASSPGPADTQYF.

This clone was seen a single time. The chain carries TRBV4-1 and TRBJ2-5, with 13 bases matching TRBD2. The junction had 10 bases not matched to a gene; V was cut back by 4 bases and J by 5 bases. CDR3 length equals 17 residues. CDR1 is MGHRA, CDR2 YSYEKL, per germline. The CDR3 sequence: CASSLYGTSGVAETQYF. The CDR3 DNA reads as TGCGCCAGCAGCCTGTACGGGACTAGCGGGGTGGCGGAGACCCAGTACTTC.

This chain uses TRBV7-8 with TRBJ1-1, with D perhaps matching TRBD1 (6 bases). Trimming shortened V by 0 bases and J by 11 bases, and 16 bases separated the two germline ends. The CDR3 length is 14 residues. The germline gives CDR1 SGHVS, CDR2 FQNEAQ. CDR3: CASSLAPSRGTAFF. CDR3 in DNA: TGTGCCAGCAGCTTAGCCCCAAGCAGGGGTACGGCTTTCTTT.

The V call is TRBV7-9, the J call TRBJ2-3; 13 nucleotides line up with TRBD2. Trimming at V came to 3 bases and at J to 5 bases, leaving 8 bases not matched to a gene. Per germline, CDR1 SEHNR and CDR2 FQNEAQ (reference sequence). This CDR3 is 17 amino acids long. The CDR3 protein is CASSFGLAGADGDTQYF. CDR3 in DNA: TGTGCCAGCAGCTTTGGACTAGCGGGGGCCGACGGAGATACGCAGTATTTT.

V and J are TRBV6-6 and TRBJ1-1, with a possible D match to TRBD1 (5 bases). There are 11 residues in the CDR3. Germline V gene sequence: CDR1 MNHNY, CDR2 SVGAGI (reference sequence). The V gene lost 0 bases and the J gene lost 12 bases, with 8 bases spanning the gap. DNA for the CDR3: TGTGCCAGCAGTTACTCCCAGGGAACTTTCTTT. Protein product: CASSYSQGTFF.

This clone came up a few times. CDR3 in amino acids: CASSPGPYEQYF. CDR3 coding DNA: TGTGCCAGTAGTCCCGGACCCTACGAGCAGTACTTC. The chain employs TRBV19 and TRBJ2-7, with no clear D. Trimming took 5 bases from V and 2 from J, leaving 7 bases between them. The CDR3 length is 12 residues. CDR1 LNHDA and CDR2 SQIVND come from the germline V gene (reference sequence).

The rearrangement joins TRBV29-1 to TRBJ2-4; 11 bases agree with TRBD1. The CDR3 covers 13 residues. V lost 5 bases to trimming and J lost 6 bases; unmatched junction nucleotides: 3. Looked up from germline, CDR1 is SQVTM and CDR2 is ANQGSEA. The CDR3 sequence is CSVRTGGLNIQYF. The DNA for the CDR3 is TGCAGCGTTCGGACAGGGGGCTTAAACATTCAGTACTTC. Full variable domain (remainder filled in from reference TRBV29-1 and TRBJ2-4): SAVISQKPSRDICQRGTSLTIQCQVDSQVTMMFWYRQQPGQSLTLIATANQGSEATYESGFVIDKFPISRPNLTFSTLTVSNMSPEDSSIYLCSVRTGGLNIQYFGAGTRLSVL.

The CDR3 coding sequence is TGTGCCAGCAGCGCGGTGGGTGAGCAGTTCTTC. Protein product: CASSAVGEQFF. The gene calls are TRBV7-9 and TRBJ2-1; no definite D call. CDR1 SEHNR and CDR2 FQNEAQ come from the germline V gene (reference sequence). Trimming shortened V by 5 bases and J by 9 bases, and 8 bases separated the two germline ends. The CDR3 has 11 amino acids.

Points on this clone: The sample has other DNA sequences that encode this CDR3 too. The V and J genes are TRBV6-5 and TRBJ2-5; the D gene could be TRBD1 or TRBD2 (5 bases each). Germline V gives CDR1 MNHEY, CDR2 SVGAGI. This CDR3 is built from 14 residues. Trimming cost V 0 bases and J 4 bases, with 9 bases left between them. The CDR3 reads CASSYSGVGETQYF. In nucleotides, the CDR3 is TGTGCCAGCAGTTACTCGGGGGTTGGAGAGACCCAGTACTTC.

This chain connects TRBV2 to TRBJ2-1, with D possibly being TRBD1 (6 bases). The CDR3 is made up of 12 amino acids. Germline V CDR1 and CDR2: SNHLY, FYNNEI. Trimming took off 8 bases at V and 4 bases at J, with 9 bases between the two ends. The CDR3 bases are TGTGCCAGCGATGGACAGTACAATGAGCAGTTCTTC. Translation gives CASDGQYNEQFF. Looking up the rest from reference TRBV2 and TRBJ2-1 gives the full variable domain: EPEVTQTPSHQVTQMGQEVILRCVPISNHLYFYWYRQILGQKVEFLVSFYNNEISEKSEIFDDQFSVERPDGSNFTLKIRSTKLEDSAMYFCASDGQYNEQFFGPGTRLTVL.

The CDR3, as DNA: TGCGCCAGCAGCGCGAGGGACAGGGGCCTGGGGCAGCCCCAGCATTTT. Protein: CASSARDRGLGQPQHF. This rearrangement joins TRBV23-1 to TRBJ1-5; 10 bases align to TRBD1. TRBV23-1 falls under the ORF class, with uncertain function. The CDR3 contains 16 residues. The V segment lost 6 bases and the J segment 7 bases; nucleotides outside the gene matches: 12.

The rearrangement links TRBV7-6 to TRBJ1-6; unclear D gene. This CDR3 has 13 residues. The V end was cut by 2 bases, the J end by 10 bases, with 9 bases between. Germline CDR1 SGHVS, CDR2 FNYEAQ. The CDR3 DNA sequence: TGTGCCAGCAGCTTAAAGGAAGAATCACCCCTCCACTTT. Amino acid sequence: CASSLKEESPLHF.

The CDR3 DNA is TGTGCCAGCAACAAGCGGGCCGATGGAGAGACCCAGTACTTC. Translating it yields CASNKRADGETQYF. The chain uses TRBV7-9 and TRBJ2-5, with a possible D match to TRBD2 (6 bases). The CDR3 runs to 14 residues. Trimming removed 7 bases at V and 4 bases at J, with 16 bases between. From germline, CDR1 is SEHNR and CDR2 FQNEAQ (reference sequence).